This TCR beta chain came from a study of T-cell memory formation after mild COVID-19. Study details: TCR clusters showed largely donor specificity.

TCRdb itself ran the 5' RACE reads through MiXCR, one entry per CDR3 protein. The sample holds some 40,000 distinct CDR3 sequences, 6.1% seen once. With regard to this clonotype: The antigen is unknown.

Study conclusions and caveats: The appearance of some responding clones in pre-infection memory suggested that cross-reactive memory joined. Clones contracting day 15 to 85 were balanced CD4/CD8; later expanders leaned CD4+.

The length of the CDR3 is 13 residues. V lost 2 bases and J lost 7, with 11 bases in between. CDR1 is LGHNA and CDR2 is YNFKEQ in the germline V gene. This TCR came from an adult who had mild COVID-19 (a few samples of this study predate the infection). Cell type and time point are not known. The sample taken for sequencing was PBMCs or a T cell subset sorted from them (not recorded which). The rearrangement links TRBV4-2 to TRBJ1-2, with D unresolved. CDR3 in DNA: TGTGCCAGCAGCCAAACTGGTTCGAGTGGCTACACCTTC. Residues: CASSQTGSSGYTF.